Each of the 2 T cell receptor delta chains below was sequenced from the same sample in a study of gammadelta T cells in human blood. TCRdb reapplied CATT to the RT-PCR reads. In the table there are 1,200 or so delta-chain clones, under 10% of which are singletons. Sequenced input: non-Vgamma9Vdelta2 gamma-delta T cells from infant blood. These receptors all stem from a human donor.

About this clone itself: This likely traces to a read error, being one base from a far larger clone. This chain links TRAV29/DV5 with TRDJ1; D is uncertain. TCRdb records no J gene; here it was assigned by comparing the DNA to germline. This CDR3 contains 13 residues. V was cut by 6 bases and J by 0 bases, with 12 bases left in between. Germline CDR1 is NSMFDY and CDR2 is ISSIKDK. The CDR3 is CAVHGAYTDKLIF. The DNA for the CDR3 is TGTGCAGTCCATGGTGCGTACACCGATAAACTCATCTTT.

This clone was detected only once. A read error is the likely source, as a far larger clone sits one nucleotide away. This chain connects TRDV1 to TRDJ1; TRDD3 matches at 7 bases. The J gene was missing in TCRdb and was found by matching the end of the DNA to germline. CDR3 length: 16 residues. Germline V gene sequence: CDR1 TSWWSYY, CDR2 QGS. V was clipped by 9 bases and J by 2 bases; unmatched bases: 15. This CDR3 reads CALRAWAGGSTDKLIF. The CDR3 DNA reads TGTGCTCTAAGGGCCTGGGCTGGGGGGTCGACCGATAAACTCATCTTT.